This T cell receptor beta chain was profiled in a study of Graves' ophthalmopathy and Graves' hyperthyroidism. Study-level background: Before any treatment, peripheral blood was taken at the initial diagnosis. Findings of the study overall: Ophthalmopathy could be told apart from stable hyperthyroidism by a 13-signature model (approximately 91% sensitivity, around 81% specificity). Blood shared most expanded thyroid clonotypes above 0.001 frequency. As the model predicted ophthalmopathy progression, it achieved a sensitivity of just over 70% and a specificity of roughly 72%.

The CDR3 is 13 amino acids. Germline assignment: CDR1 MDHEN and CDR2 SYDVKM. Trimming removed 5 bases from V and 4 bases from J; junction bases left unmatched: 5. The sequenced template was RNA, covering the TCR beta CDR3 region. The authors performed first-round RT-PCR with HTBI primers and then a second-round multiplex PCR. In TCRdb, the multiplex PCR reads were re-called with MiXCR into one record per CDR3 protein. The top ten clones hold approximately 9.8% of a sample with some 520,000 distinct CDR3 sequences, around 14% of them seen once. This clonotype was recorded at least ten times. The antigen remains undetermined.

The TCR sequence derives from a young woman with Graves' ophthalmopathy. Sample: blood. The rearrangement uses TRBV28 and TRBJ2-7, with 7 bases matching TRBD2. The CDR3 protein is CASSPWEGYEQYF. DNA of the CDR3: TGTGCCAGCAGTCCCTGGGAGGGATACGAGCAGTACTTC.